A selection of T cell receptor beta chains follows, all from one sample in a study of cytomegalovirus exposure and HLA in healthy donors. The table came from immunoSEQ multiplex PCR; TCRdb's copy has only in-frame clones and leaves some out. In the table there are under 200,000 clones, approximately 70% of which are singletons. The sample taken for sequencing was PBMCs. The receptors here all came from a woman in her twenties or thirties in good health and CMV-seronegative. Both conserved end residues are part of each CDR3. D genes are given only for firm matches. A clone size is listed for some rows: how often the clone was seen (once, few, many), or a class if it is expanded.

>.|TRBV5-1|.|TRBJ1-1
CASSFIFGGGNTEAFF
TGCGCCAGCAGCTTTATTTTCGGGGGGGGAAACACTGAAGCTTTCTTT
>few|TRBV7-7|TRBD1|TRBJ1-4
CASSSGTGAINEKLFF
TGTGCTAGCAGCTCCGGGACAGGGGCAATAAATGAAAAACTGTTTTTT
>.|TRBV10-3|.|TRBJ1-2
CAISQGGVDGYTF
TGTGCCATCAGTCAGGGTGGGGTCGATGGCTACACCTTC
>few|TRBV18|TRBD2|TRBJ2-1
CASSPRRGGRWEQFF
TGTGCCAGCTCACCAAGGCGGGGGGGCCGTTGGGAGCAGTTCTTC
>.|TRBV7-2|.|TRBJ2-6
CASSLGRSGANVLTF
TGTGCCAGCAGCTTAGGGAGATCTGGGGCCAACGTCCTGACTTTC
>.|TRBV10-3|TRBD2|TRBJ2-7
CATTGLAGVEQYF
TGTGCCACCACGGGACTAGCTGGGGTCGAGCAGTACTTC
>.|TRBV7-8|TRBD1|TRBJ1-5
CASGQGGTGLNQPQHF
TGTGCCAGCGGTCAAGGGGGGACAGGGCTCAATCAGCCCCAGCATTTT
>few|TRBV18|.|TRBJ1-1
CASSPLGALGDTEAFF
TGTGCCAGCTCACCTTTAGGGGCGCTTGGGGACACTGAAGCTTTCTTT
>.|TRBV7-6|.|TRBJ2-2
CASSFWAFVAGDTGELFF
TGTGCCAGCAGCTTCTGGGCGTTCGTGGCAGGGGATACCGGGGAGCTGTTTTTT
>few|TRBV13|TRBD1|TRBJ2-7
CASSYLARTGGSREQYF
TGTGCCAGCAGCTACCTAGCCCGGACAGGGGGCTCCCGCGAGCAGTACTTC
>.|TRBV2|TRBD1|TRBJ2-1
CASSDGTANEQFF
TGTGCCAGCAGTGATGGGACAGCCAATGAGCAGTTCTTC
>.|TRBV5-1|.|TRBJ2-7
CASSATDRPRPYEQYF
TGCGCCAGCAGCGCCACAGACAGGCCCCGACCATACGAGCAGTACTTC
>.|TRBV9|TRBD1|TRBJ2-7
CASSPGTVSYEQYF
TGTGCCAGCAGCCCCGGGACAGTTTCCTACGAGCAGTACTTC
>once|TRBV11-1|.|TRBJ2-5
CASQSGQKQETQYF
TGTGCCAGCCAGAGCGGACAGAAACAAGAGACCCAGTACTTC
>.|TRBV6-1|.|TRBJ1-1
CASSERDPLNTEAFF
TGTGCCAGCAGTGAGCGGGATCCTTTGAACACTGAAGCTTTCTTT
>few|TRBV6-5|TRBD1|TRBJ2-2
CASSTGQGTGELFF
TGTGCCAGCAGTACGGGACAGGGGACCGGGGAGCTGTTTTTT
>once|TRBV7-9|.|TRBJ2-2
CASSLVFAENTGELFF
TGTGCCAGCAGCTTAGTCTTCGCGGAAAACACCGGGGAGCTGTTTTTT
>.|TRBV19|TRBD1|TRBJ1-2
CASSIQSGTAYNYGYTF
TGTGCCAGTAGTATTCAGTCGGGGACAGCTTATAACTATGGCTACACCTTC
>.|TRBV10-1|.|TRBJ1-1
CASSVNGGTEAFF
TGCGCCAGCAGTGTAAACGGGGGGACTGAAGCTTTCTTT
>.|TRBV7-2|.|TRBJ1-1
CASSWGHLMNTEAFF
TGTGCCAGCAGCTGGGGACACCTAATGAACACTGAAGCTTTCTTT
>.|TRBV7-2|.|TRBJ2-5
CASSWGGSGDPRRETQYF
TGTGCCAGCAGCTGGGGAGGATCGGGGGATCCGAGGAGAGAGACCCAGTACTTC
>.|TRBV7-3|TRBD2|TRBJ2-3
CASSPPGGADTQYF
TGTGCCAGCAGCCCCCCCGGGGGGGCAGATACGCAGTATTTT
>few|TRBV2|.|TRBJ1-2
CASSELREVYGYTF
TGTGCCAGCAGTGAACTCAGGGAGGTCTATGGCTACACCTTC
>few|TRBV15|.|TRBJ1-1
CATSMTANTEAFF
TGTGCCACCAGCATGACAGCGAACACTGAAGCTTTCTTT
>once|TRBV19|TRBD1|TRBJ2-1
CASSIIGTGDDHPFF
TGTGCCAGTAGTATCATCGGGACAGGGGATGATCATCCGTTCTTC
>.|TRBV2|.|TRBJ2-7
CASRSGRGYYEQYF
TGTGCCAGCAGGTCGGGGCGGGGCTACTACGAGCAGTACTTC
>.|TRBV29-1|TRBD1|TRBJ1-3
CSVGTGGNTIYF
TGCAGCGTTGGGACAGGGGGAAACACCATATATTTT
>.|TRBV30|.|TRBJ1-5
CAWSVGGNQPQHF
TGTGCCTGGAGTGTAGGGGGAAATCAGCCCCAGCATTTT
>.|TRBV19|.|TRBJ2-7
CASSMEQPLALYF
TGTGCCAGTAGTATGGAACAGCCCCTGGCCCTTTACTTC
>.|TRBV11-2|.|TRBJ2-2
CASSLTGGELFF
TGTGCCAGCAGCTTAACGGGCGGGGAGCTGTTTTTT
>many|TRBV6-1|.|TRBJ1-1
CATQGGRSNTEAFF
TGTGCCACACAGGGTGGACGGTCGAACACTGAAGCTTTCTTT
>.|TRBV7-9|.|TRBJ1-4
CSSSRQINEKLFF
TGTTCCAGCAGCCGACAGATTAATGAAAAACTGTTTTTT
>few|TRBV6-6|TRBD1|TRBJ2-1
CASRPGGWREQFF
TGTGCCAGCAGACCAGGGGGCTGGCGTGAGCAGTTCTTC